This T cell receptor (beta chain) is from a study of breast tumors, draining lymph nodes, adjacent tissues. A single record per CDR3 protein comes from TCRdb applying MiXCR to the multiplex PCR reads. The sample lists tens of thousands of distinct CDR3 sequences, around 35% occurring once. Ten or more counts support this clonotype. V lost 5 bases, J lost 3 bases, and 11 bases lay in between. The CDR3 is 13 amino acids. Germline-derived CDR1 and CDR2 are SNHLY and FYNNEI. The source is a female donor with breast cancer. Some clones in this sample may be carry-over from other donors' samples. This chain connects TRBV2 to TRBJ2-7, with D possibly matching TRBD1 (5 bases). Sequencing input: breast tumor tissue. CDR3 sequence: CASSLNQGYEQYF. DNA of the CDR3: TGTGCCAGCAGTTTGAATCAGGGCTACGAGCAGTACTTC.